This TCR beta chain was captured in a study of T cell responses to AZD1222 COVID-19 vaccine. Whole-study context: Pooled in the analysis were second doses at about 4 or about 12 weeks. Overall study results and limits: The study reported that nearly half of spike-specific TCRs target unmutated variant regions.

On this clone itself: Its target is unknown.

Sequencing was performed with immunoSEQ multiplex PCR; in TCRdb, only in-frame clones are kept and a portion is missing. The data show some 180,000 clones, around 90% seen once. The CDR3 spans 14 residues. Germline values: CDR1 SGHRS, CDR2 YFSETQ. V gave up 3 bases and J gave up 0 bases, with 10 bases separating them. Sequenced here: peripheral blood, sampled on day 0 of AZD1222 vaccination. V usage is TRBV5-1 and J usage is TRBJ2-7; D may be TRBD1 (5 bases). This clonotype was obtained from an adult in good health. CDR3 amino acids: CASSYGDSSYEQYF. The DNA for the CDR3 is TGCGCCAGCAGCTACGGAGACAGCTCCTACGAGCAGTACTTC.